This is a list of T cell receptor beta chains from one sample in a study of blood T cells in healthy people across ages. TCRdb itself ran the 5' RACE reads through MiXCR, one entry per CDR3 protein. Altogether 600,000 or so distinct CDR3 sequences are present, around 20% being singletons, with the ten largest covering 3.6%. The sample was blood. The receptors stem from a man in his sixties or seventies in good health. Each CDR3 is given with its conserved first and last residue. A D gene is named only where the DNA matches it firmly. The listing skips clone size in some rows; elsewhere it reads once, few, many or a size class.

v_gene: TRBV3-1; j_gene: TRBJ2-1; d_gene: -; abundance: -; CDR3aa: CASSRESVPHNEQFF; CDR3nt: TGTGCCAGCAGCCGAGAGTCGGTGCCCCACAATGAGCAGTTCTTC
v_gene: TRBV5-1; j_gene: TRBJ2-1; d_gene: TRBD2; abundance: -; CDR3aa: CASHKRGMSYNEQFF; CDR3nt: TGCGCCAGCCACAAGCGGGGTATGTCCTACAATGAGCAGTTCTTC
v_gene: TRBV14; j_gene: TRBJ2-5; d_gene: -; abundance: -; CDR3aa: CASSQPGRTQETQYF; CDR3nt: TGTGCCAGCAGCCAACCTGGACGGACCCAAGAGACCCAGTACTTC
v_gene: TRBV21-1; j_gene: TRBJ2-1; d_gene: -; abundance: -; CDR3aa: CASSKVLRRPYNEQFF; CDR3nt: TGTGCCAGCAGCAAAGTTCTCAGGAGGCCCTACAATGAGCAGTTCTTC
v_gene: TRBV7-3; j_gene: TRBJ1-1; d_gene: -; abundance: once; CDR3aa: CASSLSPLGATEAFF; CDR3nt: TGTGCCAGCAGCTTATCTCCCCTCGGGGCCACTGAAGCTTTCTTT
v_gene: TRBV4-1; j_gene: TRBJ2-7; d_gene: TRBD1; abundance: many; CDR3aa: CASSPTGTGKYEQYF; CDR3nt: TGCGCCAGCAGCCCTACCGGGACAGGGAAATACGAGCAGTACTTC
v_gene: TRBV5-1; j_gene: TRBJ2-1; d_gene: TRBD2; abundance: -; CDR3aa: CASSLVASGSNPYNEQFF; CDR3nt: TGCGCCAGCAGCTTGGTCGCTAGCGGGAGTAACCCCTACAATGAGCAGTTCTTC
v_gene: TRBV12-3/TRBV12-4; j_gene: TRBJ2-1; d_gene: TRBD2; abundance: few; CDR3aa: CASSWGTTNEQFF; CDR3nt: TGTGCCAGCAGTTGGGGGACTACGAATGAGCAGTTCTTC
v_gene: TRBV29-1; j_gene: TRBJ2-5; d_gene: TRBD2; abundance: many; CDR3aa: CSVARLAEETQYF; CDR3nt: TGCAGCGTTGCCAGACTAGCGGAAGAGACCCAGTACTTC
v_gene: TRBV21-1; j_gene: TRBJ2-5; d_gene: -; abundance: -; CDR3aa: CASSKVRGLETQYF; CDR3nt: TGTGCCAGCAGCAAAGTCCGAGGATTGGAGACCCAGTACTTC
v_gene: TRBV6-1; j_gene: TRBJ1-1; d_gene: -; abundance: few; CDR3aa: CASSERYTEAFF; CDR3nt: TGTGCCAGCAGTGAAAGGTACACTGAAGCTTTCTTT
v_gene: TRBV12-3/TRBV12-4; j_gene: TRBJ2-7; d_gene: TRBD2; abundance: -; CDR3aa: CASSLFLLADYEQYF; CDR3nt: TGTGCCAGCAGTTTATTCCTCCTAGCGGACTACGAGCAGTACTTC
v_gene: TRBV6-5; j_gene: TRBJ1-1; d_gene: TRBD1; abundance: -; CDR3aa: CASSYSDRGSTVNTEAFF; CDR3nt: TGTGCCAGCAGTTACTCGGACAGGGGGTCGACTGTGAACACTGAAGCTTTCTTT
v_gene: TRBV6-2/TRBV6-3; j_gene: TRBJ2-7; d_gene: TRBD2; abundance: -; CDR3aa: CASTPTSGSPYEQYF; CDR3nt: TGTGCCAGCACACCGACTAGCGGGAGTCCTTACGAGCAGTACTTC
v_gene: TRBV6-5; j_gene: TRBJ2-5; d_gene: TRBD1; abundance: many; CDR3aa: CASSYSFRQGAGETQYF; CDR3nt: TGTGCCAGCAGTTACTCCTTCCGACAGGGGGCAGGGGAGACCCAGTACTTC
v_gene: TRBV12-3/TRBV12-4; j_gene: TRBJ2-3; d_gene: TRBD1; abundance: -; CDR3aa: CASSLAGTGATTVTQYF; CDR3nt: TGTGCCAGCAGTTTAGCGGGGACAGGGGCGACCACAGTTACGCAGTATTTT
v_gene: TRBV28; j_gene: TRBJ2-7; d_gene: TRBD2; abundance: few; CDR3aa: CASSRPTSGGLGQYF; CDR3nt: TGTGCCAGCAGTCGTCCGACTAGCGGGGGGTTGGGGCAGTACTTC
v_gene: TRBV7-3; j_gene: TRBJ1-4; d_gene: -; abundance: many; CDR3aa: CASSQGRGEKLFF; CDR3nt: TGTGCCAGTTCACAGGGCCGTGGTGAAAAACTGTTTTTT
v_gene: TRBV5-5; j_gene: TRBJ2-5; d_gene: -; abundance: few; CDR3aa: CASSGERGSPGETQYF; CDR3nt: TGTGCCAGCAGCGGCGAAAGGGGCTCACCCGGAGAGACCCAGTACTTC
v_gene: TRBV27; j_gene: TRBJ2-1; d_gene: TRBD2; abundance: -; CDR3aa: CASSQGTSGHNEQFF; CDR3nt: TGTGCCAGCAGTCAAGGGACTAGCGGCCACAATGAGCAGTTCTTC
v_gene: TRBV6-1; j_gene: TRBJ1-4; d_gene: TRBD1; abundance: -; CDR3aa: CASSIWRTGGDEKLFF; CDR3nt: TGTGCCAGCAGTATTTGGAGGACAGGGGGCGATGAAAAACTGTTTTTT
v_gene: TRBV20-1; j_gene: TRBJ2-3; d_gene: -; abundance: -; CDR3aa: CSAYTDTQYF; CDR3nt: TGCAGTGCTTACACAGATACGCAGTATTTT
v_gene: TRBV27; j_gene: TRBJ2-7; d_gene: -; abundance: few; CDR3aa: CASKGGGYEQYF; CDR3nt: TGTGCCAGCAAAGGTGGTGGCTACGAGCAGTACTTC
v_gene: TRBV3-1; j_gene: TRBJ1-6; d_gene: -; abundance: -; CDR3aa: CASSQGGTYNSPLHF; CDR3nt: TGTGCCAGCAGCCAAGGGGGAACCTATAATTCACCCCTCCACTTT
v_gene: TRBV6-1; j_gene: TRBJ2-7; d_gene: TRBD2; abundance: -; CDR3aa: CASSPGLAGDDYEQYF; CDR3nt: TGTGCCAGCAGTCCGGGACTAGCGGGAGACGACTACGAGCAGTACTTC
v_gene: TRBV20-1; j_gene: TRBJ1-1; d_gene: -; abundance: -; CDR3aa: CSARIALANTEAFF; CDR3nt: TGCAGTGCTAGGATAGCGCTTGCGAACACTGAAGCTTTCTTT
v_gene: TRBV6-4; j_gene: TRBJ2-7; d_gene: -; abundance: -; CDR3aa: CARARGLWSSYEQYF; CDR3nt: TGTGCCAGGGCTCGGGGGTTGTGGTCTTCCTACGAGCAGTACTTC
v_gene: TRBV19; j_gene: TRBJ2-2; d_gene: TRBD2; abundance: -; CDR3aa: CASNSGSATGELFF; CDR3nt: TGTGCCAGTAACAGCGGGAGCGCCACCGGGGAGCTGTTTTTT
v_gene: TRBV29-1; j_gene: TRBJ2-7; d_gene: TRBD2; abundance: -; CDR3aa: CSVGLLAGGPYEQYF; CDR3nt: TGCAGCGTTGGCCTACTGGCGGGAGGGCCATACGAGCAGTACTTC
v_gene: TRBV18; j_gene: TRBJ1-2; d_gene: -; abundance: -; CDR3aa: CASSTAHLAANYGYTF; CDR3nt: TGTGCCAGCTCAACAGCCCACCTGGCAGCTAACTATGGCTACACCTTC
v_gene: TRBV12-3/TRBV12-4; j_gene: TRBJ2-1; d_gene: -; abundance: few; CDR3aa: CASSLVSGANNEQFF; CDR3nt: TGTGCCAGCAGTTTAGTTAGCGGAGCAAACAATGAGCAGTTCTTC
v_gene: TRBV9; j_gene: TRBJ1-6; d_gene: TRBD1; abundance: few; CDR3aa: CASSARGLRDSPLHF; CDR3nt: TGTGCCAGCAGCGCCAGGGGGCTTAGGGATTCACCCCTCCACTTT
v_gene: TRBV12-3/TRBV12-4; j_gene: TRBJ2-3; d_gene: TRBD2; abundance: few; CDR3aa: CASRKAGGYTDTQYF; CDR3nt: TGTGCCAGCAGGAAAGCGGGAGGCTACACAGATACGCAGTATTTT
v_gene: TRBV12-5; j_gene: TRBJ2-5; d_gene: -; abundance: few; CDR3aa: CASGIGAGLTETQYF; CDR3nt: TGTGCTAGTGGTATTGGGGCAGGACTTACGGAGACCCAGTACTTC
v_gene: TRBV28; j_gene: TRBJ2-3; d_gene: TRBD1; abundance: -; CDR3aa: CASSSRDRDSTDTQYF; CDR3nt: TGTGCCAGCAGTTCCAGGGACAGGGACAGCACAGATACGCAGTATTTT
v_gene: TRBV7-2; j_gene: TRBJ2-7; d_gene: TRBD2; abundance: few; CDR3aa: CASSLLGLAGSYEQYF; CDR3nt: TGTGCCAGCAGCTTATTGGGACTAGCGGGCTCCTACGAGCAGTACTTC
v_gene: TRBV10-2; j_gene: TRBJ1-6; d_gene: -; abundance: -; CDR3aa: CASSDQNNSPLHF; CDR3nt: TGCGCCAGCAGTGACCAGAATAATTCACCCCTCCACTTT
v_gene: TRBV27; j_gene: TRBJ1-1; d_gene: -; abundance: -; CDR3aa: CASRSRNPMEAFF; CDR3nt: TGTGCCAGCAGATCCCGGAATCCCATGGAAGCTTTCTTT
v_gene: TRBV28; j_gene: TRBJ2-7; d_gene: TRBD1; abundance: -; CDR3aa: CASSSSGQGDEQYF; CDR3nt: TGTGCCAGCAGTTCCTCCGGACAGGGAGACGAGCAGTACTTC
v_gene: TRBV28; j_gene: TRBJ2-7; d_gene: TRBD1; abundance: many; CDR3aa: CASIKTGGSYEQYF; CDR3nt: TGTGCCAGCATTAAGACAGGGGGATCCTACGAGCAGTACTTC
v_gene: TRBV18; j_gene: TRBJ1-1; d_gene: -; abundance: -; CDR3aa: CASSSGMGSEAFF; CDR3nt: TGTGCCAGCTCATCCGGGATGGGCTCTGAAGCTTTCTTT
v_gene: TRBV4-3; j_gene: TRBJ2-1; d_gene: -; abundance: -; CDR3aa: CASSQFIGVGNEQFF; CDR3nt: TGCGCCAGCAGCCAATTTATTGGTGTCGGCAATGAGCAGTTCTTC